These T cell receptor beta chains were read from a single sample in a study of identical twins. Via MiXCR, TCRdb re-called the 5' RACE reads, giving one row per CDR3 protein. Among 350,000 to 450,000 distinct CDR3 sequences listed, about a fifth were seen once. Sequenced material: naive T cells sorted from blood. These receptors all stem from a man aged 50-59 years in good health. Both conserved end residues are part of each CDR3. The D gene is left open where the match is weak. Rows give clone size only sometimes, using once, few, many, or a class for an expanded clone.

clone_size	v_call	j_call	d_call	cdr3_aa	cdr3_nt
many	TRBV11-2	TRBJ2-5	NA	CASSTEETQYF	TGTGCCAGCAGCACTGAAGAGACCCAGTACTTC
many	TRBV14	TRBJ2-1	NA	CASSRSMGGDEQFF	TGTGCCAGCAGCCGATCGATGGGTGGGGATGAGCAGTTCTTC
once	TRBV7-3	TRBJ2-1	TRBD2	CASSPTSAVYNEQFF	TGTGCCAGCAGCCCGACTAGCGCTGTTTACAATGAGCAGTTCTTC
few	TRBV4-3	TRBJ2-1	TRBD2	CASRRTSGYNEQFF	TGCGCCAGCAGGCGGACTAGCGGATACAATGAGCAGTTCTTC
NA	TRBV11-2	TRBJ2-1	TRBD2	CASSLVTSGGAGSYNEQFF	TGTGCCAGCAGCTTAGTAACTAGCGGGGGGGCTGGGTCCTACAATGAGCAGTTCTTC
many	TRBV27	TRBJ1-1	NA	CASSLSGGRNTEAFF	TGTGCCAGCAGTTTAAGTGGGGGTAGGAACACTGAAGCTTTCTTT
NA	TRBV9	TRBJ2-2	NA	CASSVGFDSPNTGELFF	TGTGCCAGCAGCGTAGGTTTTGACAGTCCCAATACCGGGGAGCTGTTTTTT
many	TRBV29-1	TRBJ2-1	NA	CSVGSEQQFF	TGCAGCGTTGGGTCGGAGCAGCAGTTCTTC
few	TRBV20-1	TRBJ2-1	TRBD1	CSASGTGWGNEQFF	TGCAGTGCTTCCGGGACAGGGTGGGGCAATGAGCAGTTCTTC
many	TRBV15	TRBJ2-7	NA	CATSRRLSVSLVYEQYF	TGTGCCACCAGCAGAAGACTTTCAGTTAGCCTGGTGTACGAGCAGTACTTC
few	TRBV10-3	TRBJ1-1	NA	CAIGSLGLTEAFF	TGTGCCATCGGGTCTCTAGGACTAACTGAAGCTTTCTTT
once	TRBV11-3	TRBJ2-1	TRBD2	CASSLDWLAGENEQFF	TGTGCCAGCAGCTTAGATTGGTTAGCGGGAGAAAATGAGCAGTTCTTC
NA	TRBV12-3/TRBV12-4	TRBJ2-1	TRBD2	CASSLAGGINEQFF	TGTGCCAGCAGCCTAGCGGGGGGAATCAATGAGCAGTTCTTC
NA	TRBV7-9	TRBJ2-5	NA	CASSLMEAETQYF	TGTGCCAGCAGCTTGATGGAAGCCGAGACCCAGTACTTC
NA	TRBV10-3	TRBJ1-2	NA	CAISESRQIYGYTF	TGTGCCATCAGTGAGTCGAGACAGATCTATGGCTACACCTTC
NA	TRBV20-1	TRBJ1-6	TRBD1	CSAYPGQGGTHYNSPLHF	TGCAGTGCATACCCGGGACAGGGAGGCACCCACTATAATTCACCCCTCCACTTT
few	TRBV9	TRBJ2-5	TRBD1	CASSAGTGEQETQYF	TGTGCCAGCAGCGCCGGGACAGGGGAACAAGAGACCCAGTACTTC
many	TRBV27	TRBJ2-3	NA	CASSLVADTDTQYF	TGTGCCAGCAGTTTGGTAGCGGACACAGATACGCAGTATTTT
NA	TRBV4-3	TRBJ2-5	NA	CASSQDWTVAEEETQYF	TGCGCCAGCAGCCAAGATTGGACGGTAGCGGAGGAGGAGACCCAGTACTTC
NA	TRBV3-1	TRBJ2-5	TRBD1	CASSQDRGPKTQYF	TGTGCCAGCAGCCAAGACAGGGGGCCGAAGACCCAGTACTTC
many	TRBV5-1	TRBJ2-1	NA	CASSLAGKGLRTYNEQFF	TGCGCCAGCAGCTTGGCTGGCAAGGGGTTGAGAACCTACAATGAGCAGTTCTTC
many	TRBV28	TRBJ1-2	TRBD1	CATRGLRDGYTF	TGTGCCACGAGGGGGCTAAGAGATGGCTACACCTTC